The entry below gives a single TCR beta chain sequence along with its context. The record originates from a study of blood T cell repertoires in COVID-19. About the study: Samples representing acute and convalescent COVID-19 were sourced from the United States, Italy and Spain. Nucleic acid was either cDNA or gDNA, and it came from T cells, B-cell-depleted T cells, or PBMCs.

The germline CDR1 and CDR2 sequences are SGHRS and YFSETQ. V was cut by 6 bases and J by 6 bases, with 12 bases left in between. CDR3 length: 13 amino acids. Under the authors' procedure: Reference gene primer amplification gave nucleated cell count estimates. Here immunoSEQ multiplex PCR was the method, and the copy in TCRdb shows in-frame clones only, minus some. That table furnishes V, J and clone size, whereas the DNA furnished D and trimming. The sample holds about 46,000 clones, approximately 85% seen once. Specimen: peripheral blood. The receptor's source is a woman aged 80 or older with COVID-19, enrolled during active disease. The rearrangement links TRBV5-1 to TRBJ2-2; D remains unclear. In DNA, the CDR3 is TGCGCCAGCACCTTACCAGAATCCGGGGAGCTGTTTTTT. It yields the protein CASTLPESGELFF.